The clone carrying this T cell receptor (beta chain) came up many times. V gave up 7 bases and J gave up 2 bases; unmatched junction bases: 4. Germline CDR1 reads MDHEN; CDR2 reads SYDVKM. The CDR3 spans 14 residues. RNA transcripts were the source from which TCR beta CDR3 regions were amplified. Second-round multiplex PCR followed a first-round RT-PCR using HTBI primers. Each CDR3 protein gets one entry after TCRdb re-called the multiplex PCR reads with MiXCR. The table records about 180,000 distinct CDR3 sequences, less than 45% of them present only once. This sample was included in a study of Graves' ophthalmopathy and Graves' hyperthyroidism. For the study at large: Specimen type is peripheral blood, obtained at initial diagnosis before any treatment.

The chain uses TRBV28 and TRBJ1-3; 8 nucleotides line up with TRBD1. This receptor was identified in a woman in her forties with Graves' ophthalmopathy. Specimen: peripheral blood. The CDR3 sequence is CASTPTGAGNTIYF. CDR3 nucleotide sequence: TGTGCCAGCACCCCGACAGGGGCTGGAAACACCATATATTTT.